The T cell receptor (beta chain) described here comes from a study of T cells in narcolepsy. Study-level background: Donors had narcolepsy type 1 or type 2, or were healthy controls. Study findings and constraints: Autoreactive clonotypes reportedly recurred in blood of same and different patients, not controls. No autoreactive T cell clone sequences appeared in some memory CD4+ repertoires. HCRT-specific and TRIB2-specific autoreactive clonotypes appeared among same-patient CSF and blood CD4+ clonotypes.

Using immunoSEQ multiplex PCR, the repertoire was profiled, and TCRdb retains in-frame clones only, with some absent. The repertoire consists of almost 25,000 clones, with around two thirds occurring once and the leading ten covering 10% to 15%. CDR1 is MNHNY, CDR2 SVGAGI, per germline (reference sequence). The CDR3 extends over 15 amino acids. J was trimmed by 0 bases and V by 5 bases; bases with no gene match: 3. This clone was observed a few times. The target antigen is unknown. The source is a human donor in good health. The specimen sequenced was memory (CD45RA-) CD4+ T cells from blood. The rearrangement joins TRBV6-6 to TRBJ1-4; TRBD1 matches at 7 bases. The CDR3 coding sequence is TGTGCCAGCAGTCCGGGACAGTCAACTAATGAAAAACTGTTTTTT. Amino acids: CASSPGQSTNEKLFF.